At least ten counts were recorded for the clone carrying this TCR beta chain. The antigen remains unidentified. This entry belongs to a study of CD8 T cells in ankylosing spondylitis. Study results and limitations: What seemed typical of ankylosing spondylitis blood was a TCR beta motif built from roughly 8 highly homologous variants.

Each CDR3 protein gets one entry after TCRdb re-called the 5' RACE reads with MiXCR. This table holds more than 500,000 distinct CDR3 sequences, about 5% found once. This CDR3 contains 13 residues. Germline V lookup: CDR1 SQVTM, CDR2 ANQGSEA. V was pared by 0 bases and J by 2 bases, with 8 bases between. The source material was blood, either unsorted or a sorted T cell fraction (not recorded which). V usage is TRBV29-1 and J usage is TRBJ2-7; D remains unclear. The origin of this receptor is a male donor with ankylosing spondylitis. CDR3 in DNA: TGCAGCGTTGAAGATCCACCGACCTACGAGCAGTACTTC. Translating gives CSVEDPPTYEQYF.